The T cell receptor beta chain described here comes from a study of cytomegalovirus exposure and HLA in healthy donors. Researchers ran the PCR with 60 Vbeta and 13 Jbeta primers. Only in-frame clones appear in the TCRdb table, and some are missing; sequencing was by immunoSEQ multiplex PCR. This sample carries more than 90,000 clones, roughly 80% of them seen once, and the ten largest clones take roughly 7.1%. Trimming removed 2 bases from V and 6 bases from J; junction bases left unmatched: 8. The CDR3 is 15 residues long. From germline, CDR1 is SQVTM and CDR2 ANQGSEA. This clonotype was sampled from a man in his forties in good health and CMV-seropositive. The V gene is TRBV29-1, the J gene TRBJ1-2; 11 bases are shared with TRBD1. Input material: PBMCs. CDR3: CSVEFWTGGFNGYTF. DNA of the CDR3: TGCAGCGTTGAATTTTGGACAGGGGGCTTCAATGGCTACACCTTC.